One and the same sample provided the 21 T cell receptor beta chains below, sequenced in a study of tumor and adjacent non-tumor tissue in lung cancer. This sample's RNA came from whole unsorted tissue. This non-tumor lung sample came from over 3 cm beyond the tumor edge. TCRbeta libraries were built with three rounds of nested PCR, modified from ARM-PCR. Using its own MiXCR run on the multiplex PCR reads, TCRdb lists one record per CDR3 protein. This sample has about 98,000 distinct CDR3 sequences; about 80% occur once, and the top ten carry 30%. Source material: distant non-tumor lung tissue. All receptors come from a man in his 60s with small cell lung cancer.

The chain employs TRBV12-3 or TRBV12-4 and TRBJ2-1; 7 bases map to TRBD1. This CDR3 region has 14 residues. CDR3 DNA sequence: TGTACCAACTGTTCCGGGACAGAGCACAGTGAGCAGTTCTTC. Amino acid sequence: CTNCSGTEHSEQFF.

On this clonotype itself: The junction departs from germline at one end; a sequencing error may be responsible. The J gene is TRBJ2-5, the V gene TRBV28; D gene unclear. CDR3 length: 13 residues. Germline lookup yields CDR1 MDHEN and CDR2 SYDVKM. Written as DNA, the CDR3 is TGTGCCAGCAGTTTATCGTACCAAGAGACCCTGTACTTC. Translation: CASSLSYQETLYF.

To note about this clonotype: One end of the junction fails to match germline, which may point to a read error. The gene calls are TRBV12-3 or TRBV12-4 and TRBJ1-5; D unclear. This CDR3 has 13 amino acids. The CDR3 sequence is CASRKDINQPQHF. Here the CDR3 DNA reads TGTGCCAGCAGAAAGGATATCAATCAGCCCCAACATTTT.

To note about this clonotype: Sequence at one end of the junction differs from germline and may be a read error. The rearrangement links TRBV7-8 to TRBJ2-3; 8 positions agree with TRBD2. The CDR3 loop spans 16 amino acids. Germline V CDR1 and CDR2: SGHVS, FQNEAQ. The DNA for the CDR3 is TGCGCCAGCATCTTTGGGGCCAGCGGGAGCACAGATACGCGGTATTTT. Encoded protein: CASIFGASGSTDTRYF.

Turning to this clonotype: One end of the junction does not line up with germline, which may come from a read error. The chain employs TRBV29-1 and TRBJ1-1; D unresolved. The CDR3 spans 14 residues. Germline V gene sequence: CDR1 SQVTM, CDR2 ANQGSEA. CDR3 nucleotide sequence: TGCAGCTCAACCGTGATTTCCCAGAACACTGAAGCTTCCTTT. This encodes CSSTVISQNTEASF.

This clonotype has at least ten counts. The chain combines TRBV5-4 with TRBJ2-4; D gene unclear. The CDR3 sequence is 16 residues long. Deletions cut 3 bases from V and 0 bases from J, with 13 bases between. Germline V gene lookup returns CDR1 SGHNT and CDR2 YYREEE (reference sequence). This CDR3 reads CASSSGRDIAKNIQYF. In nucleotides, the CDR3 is TGTGCCAGCAGCTCCGGACGAGACATAGCCAAAAACATTCAGTACTTC. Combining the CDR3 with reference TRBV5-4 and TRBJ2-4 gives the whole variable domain ETGVTQSPTHLIKTRGQQVTLRCSSQSGHNTVSWYQQALGQGPQFIFQYYREEENGRGNFPPRFSGLQFPNYSSELNVNALELDDSALYLCASSSGRDIAKNIQYFGAGTRLSVL.

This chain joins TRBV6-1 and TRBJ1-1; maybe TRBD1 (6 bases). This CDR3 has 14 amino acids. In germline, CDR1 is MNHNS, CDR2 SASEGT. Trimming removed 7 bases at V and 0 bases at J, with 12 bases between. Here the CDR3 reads CASNLGTLNTEAFF. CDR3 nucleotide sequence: TGTGCCAGCAACCTCGGGACATTGAACACTGAAGCTTTCTTT.

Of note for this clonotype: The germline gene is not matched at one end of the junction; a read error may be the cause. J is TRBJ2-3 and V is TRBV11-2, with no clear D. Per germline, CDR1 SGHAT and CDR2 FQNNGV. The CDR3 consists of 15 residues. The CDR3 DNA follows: TGTGCCAGCGGCTTAGATCTGGCTAGCACAGATACGCAGTATTTT. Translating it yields CASGLDLASTDTQYF.

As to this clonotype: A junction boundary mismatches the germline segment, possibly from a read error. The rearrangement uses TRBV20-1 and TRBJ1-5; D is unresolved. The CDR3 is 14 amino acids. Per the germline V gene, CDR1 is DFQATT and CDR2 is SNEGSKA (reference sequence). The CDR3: CSAKTTGVDQLQHF. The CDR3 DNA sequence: TGCAGTGCGAAGACGACGGGTGTAGATCAGCTCCAGCATTTT.

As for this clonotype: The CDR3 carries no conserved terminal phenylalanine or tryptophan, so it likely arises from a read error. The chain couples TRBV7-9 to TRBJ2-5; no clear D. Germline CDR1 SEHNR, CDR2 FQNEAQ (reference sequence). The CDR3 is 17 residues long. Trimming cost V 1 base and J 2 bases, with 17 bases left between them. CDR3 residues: CASSLGHGSRIQETQYS. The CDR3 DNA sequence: TGTGCCAGCAGCTTAGGGCACGGTAGCAGGATTCAAGAGACCCAGTACTCC.

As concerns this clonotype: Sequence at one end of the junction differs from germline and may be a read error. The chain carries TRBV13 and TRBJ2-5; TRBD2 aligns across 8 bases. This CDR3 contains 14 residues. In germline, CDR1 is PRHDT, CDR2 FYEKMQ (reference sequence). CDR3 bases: TGTGTCAGCAGCAGAACGGGAGGGGAAGAGATCCAGTACTTC. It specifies CVSSRTGGEEIQYF.

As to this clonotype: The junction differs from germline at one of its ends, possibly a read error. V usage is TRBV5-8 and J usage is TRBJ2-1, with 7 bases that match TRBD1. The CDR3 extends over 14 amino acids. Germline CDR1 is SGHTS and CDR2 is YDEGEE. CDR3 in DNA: TGTGCCATCAGCCTTGGCGGACAGGTCTATGAGCAGTTCTTC. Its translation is CAISLGGQVYEQFF.

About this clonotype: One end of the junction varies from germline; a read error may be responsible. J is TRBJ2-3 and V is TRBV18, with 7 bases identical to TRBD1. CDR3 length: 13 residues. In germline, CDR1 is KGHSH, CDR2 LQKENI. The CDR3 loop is CDSTEGGPDTQYF. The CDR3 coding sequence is TGTGACAGCACCGAAGGGGGCCCAGATACGCAGTATTTT. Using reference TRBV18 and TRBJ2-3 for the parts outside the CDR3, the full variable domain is NAGVMQNPRHLVRRRGQEARLRCSPMKGHSHVYWYRQLPEEGLKFMVYLQKENIIDESGMPKERFSAEFPKEGPSILRIQQVVRGDSAAYFCDSTEGGPDTQYFGPGTRLTVL.

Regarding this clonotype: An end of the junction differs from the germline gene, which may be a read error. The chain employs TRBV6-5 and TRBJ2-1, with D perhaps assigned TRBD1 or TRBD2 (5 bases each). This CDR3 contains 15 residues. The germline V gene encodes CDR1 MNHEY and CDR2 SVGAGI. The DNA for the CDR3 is TGTCCCAGCGCTTACTCTGGGGGAGTGGGTAATGAGCAGTTCTTC. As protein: CPSAYSGGVGNEQFF.

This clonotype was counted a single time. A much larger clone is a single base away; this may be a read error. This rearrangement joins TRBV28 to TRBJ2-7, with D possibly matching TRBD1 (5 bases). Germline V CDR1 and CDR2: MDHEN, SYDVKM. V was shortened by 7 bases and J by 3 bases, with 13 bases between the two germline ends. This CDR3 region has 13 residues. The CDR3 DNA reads TGTGCCAGCAACAATCAGGGCCTCTACGAGCAGTACTTC. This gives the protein CASNNQGLYEQYF. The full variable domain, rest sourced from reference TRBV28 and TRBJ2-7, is DVKVTQSSRYLVKRTGEKVFLECVQDMDHENMFWYRQDPGLGLRLIYFSYDVKMKEKGDIPEGYSVSREKKERFSLILESASTNQTSMYLCASNNQGLYEQYFGPGTRLTVT.

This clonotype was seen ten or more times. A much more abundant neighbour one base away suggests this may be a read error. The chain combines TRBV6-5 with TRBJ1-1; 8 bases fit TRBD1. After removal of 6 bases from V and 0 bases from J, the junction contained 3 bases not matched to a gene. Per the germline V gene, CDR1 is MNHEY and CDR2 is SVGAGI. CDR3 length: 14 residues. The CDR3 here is CASRTGGVNTEAFF. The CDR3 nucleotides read TGTGCCAGCAGAACAGGGGGGGTGAACACTGAAGCTTTCTTT.

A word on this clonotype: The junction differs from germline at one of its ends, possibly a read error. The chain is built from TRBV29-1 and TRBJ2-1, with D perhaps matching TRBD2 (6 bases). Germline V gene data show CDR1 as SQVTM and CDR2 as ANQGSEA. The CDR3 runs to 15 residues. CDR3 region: CSVAGLEGRANEQFF. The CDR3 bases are TGCAGCGTTGCGGGGCTGGAGGGAAGGGCAAATGAACAGTTCTTC.

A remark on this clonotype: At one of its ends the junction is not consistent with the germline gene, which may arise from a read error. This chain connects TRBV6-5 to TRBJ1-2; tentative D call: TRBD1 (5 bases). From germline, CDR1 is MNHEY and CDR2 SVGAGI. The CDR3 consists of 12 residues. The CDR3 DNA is TGTACCAGCAGTTACCCGGGGGGAGGCTACACCTTC. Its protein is CTSSYPGGGYTF.

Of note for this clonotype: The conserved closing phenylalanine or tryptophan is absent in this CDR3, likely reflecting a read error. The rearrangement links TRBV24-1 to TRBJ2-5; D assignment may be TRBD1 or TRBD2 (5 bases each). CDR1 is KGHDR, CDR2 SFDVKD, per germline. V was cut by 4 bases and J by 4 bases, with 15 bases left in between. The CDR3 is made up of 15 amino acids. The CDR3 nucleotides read TGTGCCACCAGTGACCCTTCATCAGGGACAGAGACCCAGTACTTA. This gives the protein CATSDPSSGTETQYL.

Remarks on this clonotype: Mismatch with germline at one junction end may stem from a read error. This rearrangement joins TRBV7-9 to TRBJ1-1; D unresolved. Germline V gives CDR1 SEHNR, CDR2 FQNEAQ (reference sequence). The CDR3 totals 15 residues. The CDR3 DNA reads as TGTGCCAGGAGCTTCTCAGGACGGGGAATCACTGAAGCTCTCTTT. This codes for CARSFSGRGITEALF. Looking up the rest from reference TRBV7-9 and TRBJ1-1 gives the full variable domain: DTGVSQNPRHKITKRGQNVTFRCDPISEHNRLYWYRQTLGQGPEFLTYFQNEAQLEKSRLLSDRFSAERPKGSFSTLEIQRTEQGDSAMYLCARSFSGRGITEALFGQGTRLTVV.

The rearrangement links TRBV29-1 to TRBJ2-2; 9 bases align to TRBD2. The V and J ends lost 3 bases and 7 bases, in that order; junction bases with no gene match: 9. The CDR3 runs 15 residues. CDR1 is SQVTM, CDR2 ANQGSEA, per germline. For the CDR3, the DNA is TGCAGCGTTGATGTGGCGGGAGGGTTGATCGGGGAGCTGTTTTTT. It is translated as CSVDVAGGLIGELFF.